The 22 T cell receptor beta chains in this list originate from one sample, sequenced in a study of cytomegalovirus exposure and HLA in healthy donors. PCR primers comprised 60 Vbeta and 13 Jbeta primers. Repertoires were generated with immunoSEQ multiplex PCR, while TCRdb's copy carries only in-frame clones and drops some. Of 95,000 to 150,000 clones in the sample, more than 60% are singletons; the top ten hold approximately 8%. Sequencing input: PBMCs. All receptors derive from a woman in her thirties or forties in good health and CMV-seropositive.

CDR3 loop: CASSLGRGWYF. CDR3 sequence (DNA): TGTGCCAGCAGCCTCGGGAGGGGATGGTACTTC. J is TRBJ2-5 and V is TRBV28; 8 bases agree with TRBD2. The germline CDR1 and CDR2 sequences are MDHEN and SYDVKM. Losses at the gene ends were 6 bases for V and 13 bases for J; bases not matched to a gene: 7. CDR3 length equals 11 residues. Filled out from reference TRBV28 and TRBJ2-5, the complete variable domain reads DVKVTQSSRYLVKRTGEKVFLECVQDMDHENMFWYRQDPGLGLRLIYFSYDVKMKEKGDIPEGYSVSREKKERFSLILESASTNQTSMYLCASSLGRGWYFGPGTRLLVL.

This clone was found once. The rearrangement links TRBV6-1 to TRBJ2-1; 7 bases align to TRBD1. CDR3 length equals 14 residues. The V gene end was trimmed by 6 bases and the J gene end by 7 bases; junction bases not matched to a gene: 9. Germline V CDR1 and CDR2: MNHNS, SASEGT. The DNA of the CDR3 is TGTGCCAGCAGGAGGCCCGGGACAGTTAATGAGCAGTTCTTC. It codes for CASRRPGTVNEQFF.

This clone was seen just once. J is TRBJ1-4 and V is TRBV5-8; TRBD1 might be the D (6 bases). The germline V gene has CDR1 SGHTS and CDR2 YDEGEE. With 2 bases removed from V and 7 bases from J, the gap between germline ends came to 15 bases. This CDR3 has 15 residues. The CDR3 loop reads CASSLSGGRSEKLFF. CDR3 nucleotide sequence: TGTGCCAGCAGCTTATCGGGGGGCCGAAGTGAAAAACTGTTTTTT.

The chain links TRBV28 to TRBJ2-7; 8 bases fit TRBD2. This CDR3 comprises 15 residues. CDR1 is MDHEN and CDR2 is SYDVKM in the germline V gene. Trimming removed 5 bases from V and 1 base from J; junction bases left unmatched: 7. For the CDR3, the DNA is TGTGCCAGCAGTACACAGCGGGAGTTATCCTACGAGCAGTACTTC. Amino acids: CASSTQRELSYEQYF. The full variable domain, completed using reference TRBV28 and TRBJ2-7, is DVKVTQSSRYLVKRTGEKVFLECVQDMDHENMFWYRQDPGLGLRLIYFSYDVKMKEKGDIPEGYSVSREKKERFSLILESASTNQTSMYLCASSTQRELSYEQYFGPGTRLTVT.

The V and J genes are TRBV30 and TRBJ2-7, with D possibly being TRBD1 or TRBD2 (5 bases each). The ends were cut back, 8 bases at V and 1 base at J, with 15 bases in the middle. Germline lookup yields CDR1 GTSNPN and CDR2 SVGIG (reference sequence). CDR3 length equals 13 residues. CDR3 residues: CAGTPVGSYEQYF. In DNA, the CDR3 is TGTGCCGGGACCCCTGTCGGGTCCTACGAGCAGTACTTC.

This clone has just one count. CDR3 nucleotide sequence: TGTGCCAGCAGCAAGTCAGGGGGATCCTACGAGCAGTACTTC. It encodes CASSKSGGSYEQYF. This chain links TRBV21-1 with TRBJ2-7; the table's D call of TRBD1 was not tested on the DNA. TRBV21-1 corresponds to a pseudogene. This CDR3 spans 14 amino acids.

This chain joins TRBV5-1 and TRBJ2-2; D call uncertain. Germline V CDR1 and CDR2: SGHRS, YFSETQ. This CDR3 contains 14 residues. V was trimmed by 0 bases and J by 5 bases, leaving 8 bases between them. CDR3 region: CASSLGAYTGELFF. CDR3 nucleotide sequence: TGCGCCAGCAGCTTGGGGGCGTATACCGGGGAGCTGTTTTTT. The full variable domain, its missing parts supplied by reference TRBV5-1 and TRBJ2-2, is KAGVTQTPRYLIKTRGQQVTLSCSPISGHRSVSWYQQTPGQGLQFLFEYFSETQRNKGNFPGRFSGRQFSNSRSEMNVSTLELGDSALYLCASSLGAYTGELFFGEGSRLTVL.

The chain links TRBV6-5 to TRBJ2-2; TRBD1 is a possible D gene (5 bases). There are 12 residues in the CDR3. Trimming shortened V by 6 bases and J by 11 bases, and 13 bases separated the two germline ends. Per germline, CDR1 MNHEY and CDR2 SVGAGI. Here the CDR3 reads CASSVAQGELFF. The CDR3 bases are TGTGCCAGCAGCGTGGCCCAGGGAGAGCTGTTTTTT.

This clone turned up a few times. The chain links TRBV7-9 to TRBJ2-1; TRBD2 matches 9 bases. With 8 bases clipped from V and 9 bases from J, the junction kept 14 bases outside the gene matches. The CDR3 runs 15 residues. The germline CDR1 and CDR2 sequences are SEHNR and FQNEAQ (reference sequence). CDR3 sequence (DNA): TGTGCCAGCGGGGAAAGCTGGCTAGCGGGGAGTGAGCAGTTCTTC. Translated, it gives CASGESWLAGSEQFF.

V is TRBV2 and J is TRBJ2-2; possibly TRBD2 for D (5 bases). The germline V gene has CDR1 SNHLY and CDR2 FYNNEI. The CDR3 consists of 15 residues. V lost 3 bases and J lost 2, with 10 bases in between. The CDR3 loop is CASSEGVRNTGELFF. The CDR3 nucleotides read TGTGCCAGCAGTGAGGGAGTCAGAAACACCGGGGAGCTGTTTTTT.

The chain combines TRBV18 with TRBJ2-6; 7 bases map to TRBD1. There are 16 residues in the CDR3. Trimming removed 0 bases from V and 3 bases from J; junction bases left unmatched: 2. Germline CDR1 reads KGHSH; CDR2 reads LQKENI. The CDR3 here is CASSPPTGDGANVLTF. Written as DNA, the CDR3 is TGTGCCAGCTCACCACCCACAGGGGATGGGGCCAACGTCCTGACTTTC.

The rearrangement joins TRBV19 to TRBJ1-2; TRBD1 matches 8 bases. Germline trimming cut 0 bases from V and 8 bases from J; bases unmatched to any gene: 8. The CDR3 consists of 15 residues. Germline CDR1 and CDR2: LNHDA and SQIVND (reference sequence). The CDR3 spells CASSIDGTGPEGYTF. The CDR3 DNA follows: TGTGCCAGTAGTATAGACGGGACAGGCCCGGAGGGCTACACCTTC. Based on the CDR3 plus reference TRBV19 and TRBJ1-2, the full variable domain is DGGITQSPKYLFRKEGQNVTLSCEQNLNHDAMYWYRQDPGQGLRLIYYSQIVNDFQKGDIAEGYSVSREKKESFPLTVTSAQKNPTAFYLCASSIDGTGPEGYTFGSGTRLTVV.

This chain connects TRBV30 to TRBJ1-2; a weak D match, TRBD1 (6 bases). This CDR3 spans 13 amino acids. Germline V gene lookup returns CDR1 GTSNPN and CDR2 SVGIG (reference sequence). Trimming took off 2 bases at V and 3 bases at J, with 10 bases between the two ends. The CDR3 spells CAWSRGGDYGYTF. CDR3 bases: TGTGCCTGGAGTAGGGGGGGGGACTATGGCTACACCTTC. Filled out from reference TRBV30 and TRBJ1-2, the complete variable domain reads SQTIHQWPATLVQPVGSPLSLECTVEGTSNPNLYWYRQAAGRGLQLLFYSVGIGQISSEVPQNLSASRPQDRQFILSSKKLLLSDSGFYLCAWSRGGDYGYTFGSGTRLTVV.

V usage is TRBV12-5 and J usage is TRBJ1-4; no firm D call. Trimming removed 0 bases at V and 0 bases at J, with 11 bases between. The length of the CDR3 is 17 residues. Germline CDR1 is LGHNT and CDR2 is FRNRAP. CDR3 loop: CASGLVPVETTNEKLFF. CDR3 in DNA: TGTGCTAGTGGTTTGGTACCCGTGGAGACAACTAATGAAAAACTGTTTTTT. Based on the CDR3 plus reference TRBV12-5 and TRBJ1-4, the full variable domain is DARVTQTPRHKVTEMGQEVTMRCQPILGHNTVFWYRQTMMQGLELLAYFRNRAPLDDSGMPKDRFSAEMPDATLATLKIQPSEPRDSAVYFCASGLVPVETTNEKLFFGSGTQLSVL.

The chain combines TRBV13 with TRBJ2-6, with D possibly TRBD2 on 6 matching bases. The CDR3 is 17 amino acids. CDR1 and CDR2 from the germline V gene are PRHDT and FYEKMQ (reference sequence). Between the trimmed V and J ends, which lost 5 bases and 4 bases, there was a span of 18 bases. DNA for the CDR3: TGTGCCAGCAGCCAATTCGTAGGAGGGACCGGGGCCAACGTCCTGACTTTC. Amino acids: CASSQFVGGTGANVLTF.

The V call is TRBV10-3, the J call TRBJ2-7; possible D gene TRBD1, 5 bases. Germline V gives CDR1 ENHRY, CDR2 SYGVKD. CDR3 length equals 13 residues. Between the trimmed V and J ends, which lost 7 bases and 0 bases, there was a span of 10 bases. The CDR3 here is CAITQGSSYEQYF. CDR3 nucleotide sequence: TGTGCCATCACGCAGGGAAGCTCCTACGAGCAGTACTTC.

CDR3 DNA: TGCGCCAGCAGCTCGGGGGGCTCTGGGGCCAACGTCCTGACTTTC. Protein sequence: CASSSGGSGANVLTF. The chain links TRBV10-1 to TRBJ2-6; 7 nucleotides align to TRBD2. The germline gives CDR1 WNHNN, CDR2 SYGVQD (reference sequence). The CDR3 extends over 15 amino acids. J lost 0 bases, V lost 6 bases, and 2 bases had no gene match.

CDR3 in DNA: TGTGCCAGCAGCCCCCGGGTTGAAGCTTTCTTT. It translates to CASSPRVEAFF. The chain links TRBV13 to TRBJ1-1; D is unresolved. Germline loops: CDR1 PRHDT, CDR2 FYEKMQ (reference sequence). The CDR3 consists of 11 residues. V was clipped by 5 bases and J by 7 bases, with 8 bases between them.

V gene TRBV28 combines with J gene TRBJ1-4; 9 bases agree with TRBD1. The CDR3 totals 15 residues. The J segment lost 8 bases and the V segment lost 4 bases, leaving 8 bases of the junction unmatched. Germline V CDR1 and CDR2: MDHEN, SYDVKM. The chain's CDR3 is CASSSLRTGDEKLFF. The CDR3 nucleotides are TGTGCCAGCAGTTCGCTTCGGACAGGGGACGAAAAACTGTTTTTT.

The chain links TRBV4-1 to TRBJ2-2; 12 positions agree with TRBD2. Trimming removed 1 base from V and 5 bases from J; junction bases left unmatched: 2. The CDR3 sequence is 16 residues long. Germline V gene data show CDR1 as MGHRA and CDR2 as YSYEKL. CDR3 loop: CASSQGLAGGTGELFF. Here the CDR3 DNA reads TGCGCCAGCAGCCAAGGTCTAGCGGGAGGGACCGGGGAGCTGTTTTTT.

CDR3 sequence (DNA): TGTGCCAGAAGCTTAGTTCGGGTGGGTTTTGAGTATGGCTACACCTTC. Translated: CARSLVRVGFEYGYTF. J is TRBJ1-2 and V is TRBV7-5. TRBV7-5 has pseudogene status. The CDR3 spans 16 residues.

The chain joins TRBV7-6 to TRBJ2-5, with 9 nucleotides matching TRBD1. The V and J ends lost 4 bases and 4 bases, in that order; junction bases with no gene match: 4. Germline V CDR1 and CDR2: SGHVS, FNYEAQ. The CDR3 contains 14 residues. The CDR3 DNA reads as TGTGCCAGCAGCTCTGGGACAGGGCCAGAGACCCAGTACTTC. Protein: CASSSGTGPETQYF.